A single sample is the source of the 19 T cell receptor beta chains below, sequenced in a study of cytomegalovirus exposure and HLA in healthy donors. 13 Jbeta primers and 60 Vbeta primers were used for the PCR. Using immunoSEQ multiplex PCR, the repertoire was profiled, and TCRdb retains in-frame clones only, with some absent. Among 120,000 or so clones listed, approximately 75% were seen once. The sample taken for sequencing was PBMCs. Source of these receptors: a middle-aged man in good health and CMV-seropositive.

V is TRBV4-1 and J is TRBJ2-5, with D perhaps TRBD2 (5 bases). Per germline, CDR1 MGHRA and CDR2 YSYEKL. V lost 4 bases, J lost 5 bases, and 17 bases lay in between. The CDR3 extends over 15 amino acids. CDR3 protein: CASSLSTWERETQYF. The CDR3 coding sequence is TGCGCCAGCAGCCTTTCTACTTGGGAGCGGGAGACCCAGTACTTC.

The CDR3 region is CASSSLTGLGGYTF. CDR3 bases: TGCGCCAGCAGCTCACTGACAGGGTTGGGAGGCTACACCTTC. The chain combines TRBV5-1 with TRBJ1-2, with 7 bases matching TRBD1. The germline gives CDR1 SGHRS, CDR2 YFSETQ. The CDR3 has 14 amino acids. Germline trimming cut 3 bases from V and 8 bases from J; bases unmatched to any gene: 10.

The chain joins TRBV19 to TRBJ1-6, with unresolved D. The CDR3 runs to 15 residues. V was cut by 2 bases and J by 5 bases, with 10 bases left in between. The V gene's germline CDR1 is LNHDA and CDR2 SQIVND (reference sequence). The CDR3 nucleotides are TGTGCCAGTAGTATACGGGGAATTGATAATTCACCCCTCCACTTT. Its protein is CASSIRGIDNSPLHF.

J is TRBJ2-3 and V is TRBV5-1, with 12 bases fitting TRBD2. CDR1 SGHRS and CDR2 YFSETQ come from the germline V gene. V lost 4 bases to trimming and J lost 2 bases; unmatched junction nucleotides: 8. The CDR3 spans 17 residues. The CDR3 here is CASSLPGLAGNTDTQYF. CDR3 nucleotides: TGCGCCAGCAGCCTACCCGGACTAGCGGGGAACACAGATACGCAGTATTTT. Looking up the rest from reference TRBV5-1 and TRBJ2-3 gives the full variable domain: KAGVTQTPRYLIKTRGQQVTLSCSPISGHRSVSWYQQTPGQGLQFLFEYFSETQRNKGNFPGRFSGRQFSNSRSEMNVSTLELGDSALYLCASSLPGLAGNTDTQYFGPGTRLTVL.

This clone appeared a few times. This sequence joins TRBV30 and TRBJ2-7; TRBD1 matches at 8 bases. J was trimmed by 0 bases and V by 5 bases; bases with no gene match: 6. CDR1 is GTSNPN and CDR2 is SVGIG in the germline V gene (reference sequence). The length of the CDR3 is 14 residues. In nucleotides, the CDR3 is TGTGCCTGGGTGCACAGGGGGGCCTCCTACGAGCAGTACTTC. Encoded protein: CAWVHRGASYEQYF.

The V gene is TRBV10-2, the J gene TRBJ1-1; 10 nucleotides agree with TRBD1. This CDR3 is built from 19 residues. Germline V CDR1 and CDR2: WSHSY, SAAADI. Trimming took 6 bases from V and 4 from J; bases not matched to a gene: 20. The CDR3 region is CASSRIDGTGEIWSTEAFF. In DNA form, the CDR3 reads TGCGCCAGCAGCAGGATAGATGGGACAGGGGAAATATGGTCCACTGAAGCTTTCTTT.

This chain uses TRBV2 with TRBJ1-3; TRBD1 might be the D (5 bases). There are 17 residues in the CDR3. With 0 bases removed from V and 3 bases from J, the gap between germline ends came to 15 bases. Germline CDR1 SNHLY, CDR2 FYNNEI. The CDR3 is CASSEALRTNSGNTIYF. Written as DNA, the CDR3 is TGTGCCAGCAGTGAAGCGCTTAGGACAAATAGTGGAAACACCATATATTTT.

V and J are TRBV15 and TRBJ2-1, with D unresolved. This CDR3 spans 15 amino acids. Looked up from germline, CDR1 is LNHNV and CDR2 is YYDKDF (reference sequence). The V end lost 0 bases, the J end lost 0 bases, and 6 bases lay between the germline ends. In DNA form, the CDR3 reads TGTGCCACCAGCAGAGATAGCAACTCCTACAATGAGCAGTTCTTC. This gives the protein CATSRDSNSYNEQFF.

This sequence joins TRBV5-1 and TRBJ1-1, with TRBD1 identical over 7 bases. V shed 4 bases and J 6 bases; nucleotides not matched to a gene: 15. From germline, CDR1 is SGHRS and CDR2 YFSETQ. The CDR3 extends over 16 amino acids. CDR3 amino acids: CASSREGTATDSEAFF. DNA of the CDR3: TGCGCCAGCAGCCGGGAGGGGACAGCTACAGACTCTGAAGCTTTCTTT. The full variable domain, rest sourced from reference TRBV5-1 and TRBJ1-1, is KAGVTQTPRYLIKTRGQQVTLSCSPISGHRSVSWYQQTPGQGLQFLFEYFSETQRNKGNFPGRFSGRQFSNSRSEMNVSTLELGDSALYLCASSREGTATDSEAFFGQGTRLTVV.

This chain's CDR3 is CASSPSGLAKNIQYF. Written as DNA, the CDR3 is TGCGCCAGCAGCCCGTCAGGACTAGCCAAAAACATTCAGTACTTC. The chain has TRBV4-1 and TRBJ2-4, with D perhaps TRBD2 (5 bases). The CDR3 totals 15 residues. Germline lookup yields CDR1 MGHRA and CDR2 YSYEKL. V lost 4 bases and J lost 0, with 10 bases in between.

The chain joins TRBV7-8 to TRBJ2-7; 12 bases match TRBD1. CDR3 size: 15 residues. Trimming took 4 bases from V and 4 from J; bases not matched to a gene: 5. The V gene's germline CDR1 is SGHVS and CDR2 FQNEAQ. The DNA of the CDR3 is TGTGCCAGCAGCTCCGGGACAGGGGGCTTTTACGAGCAGTACTTC. This translates into CASSSGTGGFYEQYF.

Sample share makes this clone medium-sized. The V gene is TRBV5-5, the J gene TRBJ1-1; no reliable D call. Trimming cost V 1 base and J 2 bases, with 15 bases left between them. CDR3 length equals 16 residues. CDR1 is SGHKS and CDR2 is YYEKEE in the germline V gene (reference sequence). The CDR3 sequence: CASSLRVEGANTEAFF. Written as DNA, the CDR3 is TGTGCCAGCAGCTTGAGAGTAGAGGGCGCAAACACTGAAGCTTTCTTT.

This clone was picked up one time. The V and J genes are TRBV14 and TRBJ2-5; D gene unclear. This CDR3 contains 15 residues. Between the trimmed V and J ends, which lost 7 bases and 1 base, there was a span of 16 bases. Germline lookup yields CDR1 SGHDN and CDR2 FVKESK. The CDR3: CASTPPQTLQETQYF. DNA for the CDR3: TGTGCCAGCACCCCTCCACAGACCCTCCAAGAGACCCAGTACTTC.

CDR3 residues: CASSFGGTVNQPQHF. The DNA of the CDR3 is TGTGCCAGCAGCTTCGGCGGGACAGTGAATCAGCCCCAGCATTTT. V is TRBV7-9 and J is TRBJ1-5; 7 bases align to TRBD1. CDR1 is SEHNR and CDR2 is FQNEAQ in the germline V gene (reference sequence). V lost 3 bases, J lost 4 bases, and 6 bases stayed unmatched. The CDR3 sequence is 15 residues long.

This clone appeared a few times. The V gene is TRBV19, the J gene TRBJ1-3; 7 nucleotides line up with TRBD1. Germline V lookup: CDR1 LNHDA, CDR2 SQIVND (reference sequence). The CDR3 runs to 15 residues. V dropped 7 bases and J dropped 3; count of bases not matched to a gene: 9. The CDR3 DNA is TGTGCCAGTACCCAGGACAGGAAAAATGGAAACACCATATATTTT. It specifies CASTQDRKNGNTIYF.

The chain recombines TRBV7-2 with TRBJ2-1; 9 bases are shared with TRBD2. This CDR3 has 16 amino acids. Germline assignment: CDR1 SGHTA and CDR2 FQGNSA. V was pared by 4 bases and J by 5 bases, with 9 bases of the junction left unmatched. The CDR3 DNA reads as TGTGCCAGCAGCTCCACGGGCGGGAGGGCAAACAATGAGCAGTTCTTC. This codes for CASSSTGGRANNEQFF.

This clone has only one observation. J is TRBJ2-5 and V is TRBV10-2; 8 bases are shared with TRBD2. The V gene end was trimmed by 5 bases and the J gene end by 3 bases; junction bases not matched to a gene: 2. Germline V gene sequence: CDR1 WSHSY, CDR2 SAAADI. The CDR3 runs to 13 residues. CDR3 loop: CASSSSGEETQYF. CDR3 bases: TGCGCCAGCAGTAGTAGCGGGGAAGAGACCCAGTACTTC.

This sequence joins TRBV28 and TRBJ2-7; perhaps TRBD2 as D (5 bases). With 5 bases removed from V and 0 bases from J, the gap between germline ends came to 14 bases. Per germline, CDR1 MDHEN and CDR2 SYDVKM. This CDR3 is 15 amino acids long. In DNA form, the CDR3 reads TGTGCCAGCAGTATACCGGAGGTAAGCTCCTACGAGCAGTACTTC. This translates into CASSIPEVSSYEQYF.

The V call is TRBV9, the J call TRBJ2-3; perhaps TRBD2 as D (5 bases). The CDR3 is made up of 15 amino acids. Germline V CDR1 and CDR2: SGDLS, YYNGEE. Trimming left V 2 bases short and J 2 bases short, with 12 bases between. The CDR3 DNA follows: TGTGCCAGCAGCGTCGGGGTAGGCTACACAGATACGCAGTATTTT. Translated: CASSVGVGYTDTQYF.